A selection of T cell receptor beta chains follows, all from one sample in a study of shared clonotypes between healthy human individuals. Assay used: immunoSEQ multiplex PCR; TCRdb lists only in-frame clones, some missing. The sample records millions of clones, about 92% being singletons. The specimen was naive CD4+ T cells from PBMCs. Source of these receptors: a man younger than 35 in good health. Some clones in this sample may be carry-over from other donors' samples. The CDR3 runs from the conserved cysteine through the conserved F or W. D genes are given only for firm matches. Clone size is given for some rows only: seen once, a few or many times, or a class if the clone is expanded.

v_gene	d_gene	abundance	j_gene	CDR3aa	CDR3nt
TRBV19	.	.	TRBJ1-5	CASSMAGWRQPQHF	TGTGCCAGTAGTATGGCAGGGTGGCGTCAGCCCCAGCATTTT
TRBV5-1	.	.	TRBJ2-3	CASSTGVGTDTQYF	TGCGCCAGCAGTACGGGAGTCGGAACAGATACGCAGTATTTT
TRBV7-9	.	.	TRBJ1-2	CASSLVNRGLGYTF	TGTGCCAGCAGCTTAGTCAATCGGGGGTTGGGCTACACCTTC
TRBV5-1	.	.	TRBJ1-1	CASSLETGRTEAFF	TGCGCCAGCAGCCTGGAAACAGGGAGAACTGAAGCTTTCTTT
TRBV9	.	.	TRBJ1-3	CASSVGPEASSFGNTIYF	TGTGCCAGCAGCGTAGGTCCGGAAGCTTCATCGTTTGGAAACACCATATATTTT
TRBV25-1	.	.	TRBJ2-1	CASHSSGSYNEQFF	TGTGCCAGCCATAGCTCCGGCTCCTACAATGAGCAGTTCTTC
TRBV5-4	.	.	TRBJ1-4	CASSLGGALGKLFF	TGTGCCAGCAGCTTGGGGGGGGCGCTTGGAAAACTGTTTTTT
TRBV5-4	.	.	TRBJ2-2	CASSLGIVGELFF	TGTGCCAGCAGCTTGGGGATAGTCGGGGAGCTGTTTTTT
TRBV13	.	.	TRBJ2-7	CASSLSRRGTYEQYF	TGTGCCAGCAGCTTAAGTCGGCGGGGTACCTACGAGCAGTACTTC
TRBV21-1	.	.	TRBJ1-5	CASSKALPEIKAGDSNQPQHF	TGTGCCAGCAGCAAAGCGCTCCCGGAAATCAAGGCAGGGGATAGCAATCAGCCCCAGCATTTT
TRBV2	.	.	TRBJ2-1	CASSVRDLLYNEQFF	TGTGCCAGCAGTGTCCGGGACCTCCTCTACAATGAGCAGTTCTTC
TRBV28	.	.	TRBJ2-7	CASSRTEGEQYF	TGTGCCAGCAGTCGGACGGAGGGCGAGCAGTACTTC
TRBV19	.	.	TRBJ1-2	CASRGDGRSGYTF	TGTGCCAGTAGGGGGGACGGGAGAAGTGGCTACACCTTC
TRBV6-1	TRBD2	.	TRBJ2-7	CASSDSRGTIPSYEQYF	TGTGCCAGCAGTGATTCTCGGGGGACTATCCCCTCCTACGAGCAGTACTTC
TRBV7-3	TRBD2	once	TRBJ2-1	CASSMTSGSSYNEQFF	TGTGCCAGCAGCATGACTAGCGGGAGCTCCTACAATGAGCAGTTCTTC
TRBV6-5	.	.	TRBJ1-1	CASHTTRAAEAFF	TGTGCCAGCCATACCACCCGGGCTGCTGAAGCTTTCTTT
TRBV30	.	.	TRBJ1-1	CAWSVQGVLQAFF	TGTGCCTGGAGTGTACAAGGGGTACTACAAGCTTTCTTT
TRBV5-8	.	.	TRBJ2-7	CASSFGENSYEQYF	TGTGCCAGCAGCTTTGGAGAAAATTCCTACGAGCAGTACTTC
TRBV7-2	.	.	TRBJ2-3	CASSLGDTHTDTQYF	TGTGCCAGCAGCTTAGGAGACACCCACACAGATACGCAGTATTTT
TRBV11-2	TRBD1	.	TRBJ2-7	CASSFSGQGAGGYF	TGTGCCAGCAGCTTCTCGGGACAGGGGGCTGGTGGGTACTTC
TRBV2	.	.	TRBJ1-1	CASNYREVESTEAFF	TGTGCCAGCAATTACAGGGAGGTGGAATCCACTGAAGCTTTCTTT
TRBV29-1	.	.	TRBJ1-6	CSAQSGDKSPLHF	TGCAGCGCGCAGTCAGGGGATAAATCACCCCTCCACTTT
TRBV28	.	.	TRBJ1-1	CASLVRSMNTEAFF	TGTGCCAGCCTAGTGAGGTCCATGAACACTGAAGCTTTCTTT
TRBV27	.	.	TRBJ2-7	CASSLVQGRSYEQYF	TGTGCCAGCAGTTTAGTACAGGGTCGGTCCTACGAGCAGTACTTC
TRBV28	.	once	TRBJ2-3	CASSTGENTDTQYF	TGTGCCAGCAGTACGGGGGAGAACACAGATACGCAGTATTTT
TRBV29-1	TRBD1	.	TRBJ1-4	CSVSPGQVEEKLFF	TGCAGCGTTTCCCCGGGACAGGTCGAAGAAAAACTGTTTTTT
TRBV11-2	.	.	TRBJ1-3	CASSFGQVSGNTIYF	TGTGCCAGCAGCTTCGGTCAAGTCTCTGGAAACACCATATATTTT
TRBV14	.	.	TRBJ2-5	CASSRPQETQYF	TGTGCCAGCAGCCGGCCGCAAGAGACCCAGTACTTC
TRBV4-1	TRBD2	.	TRBJ2-3	CASSQEWVAGGRSLYF	TGCGCCAGCAGCCAAGAGTGGGTAGCGGGAGGGCGTTCGCTGTATTTT
TRBV2	.	once	TRBJ2-7	CASSEVRVSYEQYF	TGTGCCAGCAGTGAGGTCAGGGTCTCCTACGAGCAGTACTTC
TRBV27	.	.	TRBJ1-4	CASSLLGLEEKLFF	TGTGCCAGCAGTTTATTGGGACTAGAAGAAAAACTGTTTTTT